This T cell receptor (beta chain) came from a study of T cell changes during pregnancy in multiple sclerosis. TCRdb keeps only in-frame clones here, not all; method: immunoSEQ multiplex PCR. The sample lists tens of thousands of clones; 90% were seen once. This specimen consisted of CD4+ T cells from peripheral blood mononuclear cells, obtained before pregnancy. This TCR was recovered from a female donor with multiple sclerosis, enrolled in a pregnancy study.

The DNA for the CDR3 is TGCGCCAGCAGCTTGGGGGGGCGAAACACTGAAGCTTTCTTT. It translates to CASSLGGRNTEAFF. This chain connects TRBV5-1 to TRBJ1-1; a weak D match, TRBD1 (6 bases). Trimming cost V 0 bases and J 2 bases, with 8 bases left between them. Germline V gene sequence: CDR1 SGHRS, CDR2 YFSETQ. The CDR3 spans 14 residues.